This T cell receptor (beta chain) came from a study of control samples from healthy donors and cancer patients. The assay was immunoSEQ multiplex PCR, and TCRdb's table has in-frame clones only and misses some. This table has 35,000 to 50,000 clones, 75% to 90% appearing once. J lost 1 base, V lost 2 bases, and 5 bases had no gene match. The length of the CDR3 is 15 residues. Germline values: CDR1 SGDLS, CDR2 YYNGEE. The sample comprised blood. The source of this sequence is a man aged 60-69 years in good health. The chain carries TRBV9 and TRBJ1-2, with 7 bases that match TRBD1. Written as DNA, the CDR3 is TGTGCCAGCAGCGTTGGGGACAGAATTAACTATGGCTACACCTTC. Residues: CASSVGDRINYGYTF.